Presented here are 5 T cell receptor beta chains from one specimen sequenced in a study of T cell repertoires in cytomegalovirus infection (dated by TCRdb to about 2019). The instrument given in TCRdb is Illumina HiSeq 1500. TCRdb redid the processing of the public reads, applying fastp at Q25 and MiXCR, and retained in-frame beta chains. CDR3 protein duplicates are merged, each entry listing the most common genes and DNA. Present in this sample are 900,000 to 950,000 distinct CDR3 sequences, around 32% of which were seen just once. The top ten clonotypes cover around an eighth of the sample. Antigen specificity for these receptors is unknown. According to the study, the label for this sample's treatment or condition signals: in vitro stimulation with specific CMV peptide epitopes to enrich CMV-specific T cells. The sample consisted of cultured CD8+ T cells from PBMCs, taken from culture after CMV antigen stimulation. These TCRs come from a human donor in good health (CMV status not recorded). Some clones in this sample may be carry-over from other donors' samples.

This chain uses TRBV24-1 with TRBJ2-2; D ambiguous. Germline values: CDR1 KGHDR, CDR2 SFDVKD. CDR3 length equals 12 residues. The V end was cut by 12 bases, the J end by 5 bases, with 12 bases between. CDR3 protein: CAAAEATGELFF. The CDR3 region has the DNA TGTGCCGCCGCCGAGGCGACCGGGGAGCTGTTTTTT.

In this sample, this clonotype turned up a few times. This chain links TRBV12-3 or TRBV12-4 with TRBJ1-1; D call uncertain. The CDR3 consists of 14 residues. Trimming left V 1 base short and J 8 bases short, with 14 bases between. The CDR3 region is CASSLGPNALEAFF. The CDR3 DNA sequence: TGTGCCAGCAGTTTAGGCCCCAACGCACTAGAAGCTTTCTTT.

This clonotype was detected a few times. J is TRBJ2-2 and V is TRBV12-3 or TRBV12-4; D might be TRBD1 (6 bases). There are 19 residues in the CDR3. V dropped 2 bases and J dropped 0 bases, with 19 bases sitting between them. The CDR3 nucleotides are TGTGCCAGCAGTTTATCCCAAGGGACAACTATTCCGAACACCGGGGAGCTGTTTTTT. Translated, it gives CASSLSQGTTIPNTGELFF.

This clonotype was detected a few times. J is TRBJ1-5 and V is TRBV7-9; 8 bases align to TRBD1. The CDR3 runs 15 residues. Germline V CDR1 and CDR2: SEHNR, FQNEAQ (reference sequence). V lost 5 bases, J lost 7 bases, and 10 bases stayed unmatched. The CDR3 protein is CASSETGEPGQPQHF. CDR3 nucleotide sequence: TGTGCCAGCAGCGAGACAGGGGAACCGGGCCAGCCCCAGCATTTT.

The table lists this clonotype with a count of one. The chain recombines TRBV20-1 with TRBJ2-3, with TRBD2 matching over 9 bases. V shed 0 bases and J 4 bases; nucleotides not matched to a gene: 5. Per the germline V gene, CDR1 is DFQATT and CDR2 is SNEGSKA (reference sequence). The CDR3 is 15 amino acids. The CDR3 coding sequence is TGCAGTGCTAGAGATCGGGCGGGGGGGCCAGATACGCAGTATTTT. Its translation is CSARDRAGGPDTQYF.